Listed below are T cell receptor beta chains from one sample, sequenced in a study of cytomegalovirus exposure and HLA in healthy donors. Here immunoSEQ multiplex PCR was the method, and the copy in TCRdb shows in-frame clones only, minus some. The sample includes 140,000 to 150,000 clones, 70% of them seen just once. The sequencing sample was made of PBMCs. Receptors originate from a woman aged 55-69 years in good health and CMV-seropositive. The CDR3 runs from the conserved cysteine through the conserved F or W. The D gene is left open where the match is weak. Part of the rows lack a size; the others show once, few, many or a class for expanded clones.

clone size: .
V gene: TRBV18
D gene: .
J gene: TRBJ2-1
CDR3 protein: CASSSSKGARYNEQFF
CDR3 DNA: TGTGCCAGCTCATCTTCTAAAGGGGCTAGGTACAATGAGCAGTTCTTC

clone size: .
V gene: TRBV5-6
D gene: .
J gene: TRBJ1-4
CDR3 protein: CASSIGVNNEKLFF
CDR3 DNA: TGTGCCAGCAGCATCGGGGTCAATAATGAAAAACTGTTTTTT

clone size: .
V gene: TRBV5-4
D gene: .
J gene: TRBJ1-1
CDR3 protein: CASSLEAGDTEAFF
CDR3 DNA: TGTGCCAGCAGCTTGGAGGCAGGGGACACTGAAGCTTTCTTT

clone size: .
V gene: TRBV9
D gene: .
J gene: TRBJ2-1
CDR3 protein: CASSVVRGEQFF
CDR3 DNA: TGTGCCAGCAGCGTAGTAAGGGGGGAGCAGTTCTTC

clone size: once
V gene: TRBV9
D gene: .
J gene: TRBJ1-2
CDR3 protein: CASSVRTTSRSGYTF
CDR3 DNA: TGTGCCAGCAGCGTCAGGACAACCAGTAGGTCTGGCTACACCTTC

clone size: few
V gene: TRBV28
D gene: .
J gene: TRBJ1-2
CDR3 protein: CASTNAKGYTF
CDR3 DNA: TGTGCCAGCACTAATGCAAAGGGCTACACCTTC

clone size: .
V gene: TRBV9
D gene: TRBD1
J gene: TRBJ2-7
CDR3 protein: CASSVADRGGEQYF
CDR3 DNA: TGTGCCAGCAGCGTAGCAGACAGGGGAGGCGAGCAGTACTTC

clone size: .
V gene: TRBV28
D gene: .
J gene: TRBJ2-6
CDR3 protein: CASSFGGLGANVLTF
CDR3 DNA: TGTGCCAGCAGTTTCGGAGGGCTCGGGGCCAACGTCCTGACTTTC

clone size: .
V gene: TRBV28
D gene: TRBD1
J gene: TRBJ2-7
CDR3 protein: CASSSTGSGDEQYF
CDR3 DNA: TGTGCCAGCAGTTCGACAGGGTCCGGAGACGAGCAGTACTTC

clone size: few
V gene: TRBV30
D gene: .
J gene: TRBJ1-2
CDR3 protein: CACHGKANYGYTF
CDR3 DNA: TGTGCCTGCCACGGGAAAGCTAACTATGGCTACACCTTC

clone size: .
V gene: TRBV28
D gene: TRBD2
J gene: TRBJ2-3
CDR3 protein: CASSSTSGSRIGYF
CDR3 DNA: TGTGCCAGCAGTTCGACTAGCGGGAGTAGGATCGGGTATTTT

clone size: .
V gene: TRBV29-1
D gene: TRBD2
J gene: TRBJ2-1
CDR3 protein: CSVTVGSGGRVGDEQFF
CDR3 DNA: TGCAGCGTTACCGTTGGGTCGGGAGGGAGGGTCGGAGATGAGCAGTTCTTC

clone size: .
V gene: TRBV7-9
D gene: TRBD2
J gene: TRBJ2-3
CDR3 protein: CASSLASGTRDTQYF
CDR3 DNA: TGTGCCAGCAGCTTAGCTAGCGGGACCAGAGATACGCAGTATTTT

clone size: .
V gene: TRBV5-1
D gene: .
J gene: TRBJ2-5
CDR3 protein: CASSAREQGETQYF
CDR3 DNA: TGCGCCAGCAGCGCGCGGGAGCAGGGGGAGACCCAGTACTTC

clone size: .
V gene: TRBV6-4
D gene: .
J gene: TRBJ2-3
CDR3 protein: CASSLSGTKVLGGDTQYF
CDR3 DNA: TGTGCCAGCAGTTTAAGCGGGACAAAGGTATTGGGCGGAGATACGCAGTATTTT

clone size: few
V gene: TRBV19
D gene: TRBD1
J gene: TRBJ2-5
CDR3 protein: CASSIVPGQGKETQYF
CDR3 DNA: TGTGCCAGTAGTATAGTTCCGGGACAGGGTAAAGAGACCCAGTACTTC

clone size: .
V gene: TRBV14
D gene: .
J gene: TRBJ1-2
CDR3 protein: CASSHRDTRGYTF
CDR3 DNA: TGTGCCAGCAGCCACCGGGACACTAGGGGCTACACCTTC

clone size: .
V gene: TRBV25-1
D gene: TRBD2
J gene: TRBJ2-1
CDR3 protein: CASTPGGSHNEQFF
CDR3 DNA: TGTGCCAGCACCCCTGGCGGGAGCCACAATGAGCAGTTCTTC

clone size: .
V gene: TRBV6-6
D gene: .
J gene: TRBJ1-2
CDR3 protein: CASSEGVYGYTF
CDR3 DNA: TGTGCCAGCAGTGAGGGGGTCTATGGCTACACCTTC

clone size: .
V gene: TRBV28
D gene: TRBD2
J gene: TRBJ2-3
CDR3 protein: CASTISGRADTQYF
CDR3 DNA: TGTGCCAGCACCATTAGCGGGAGGGCCGATACGCAGTATTTT

clone size: .
V gene: TRBV29-1
D gene: TRBD1
J gene: TRBJ2-3
CDR3 protein: CSVPRQGPDTQYF
CDR3 DNA: TGCAGCGTTCCCCGACAGGGGCCAGATACGCAGTATTTT

clone size: .
V gene: TRBV28
D gene: TRBD1
J gene: TRBJ1-5
CDR3 protein: CASSFRQGLGNQPQHF
CDR3 DNA: TGTGCCAGCAGTTTCCGACAGGGCCTTGGCAATCAGCCCCAGCATTTT

clone size: .
V gene: TRBV9
D gene: TRBD2
J gene: TRBJ2-3
CDR3 protein: CASSARTSGTDTQYF
CDR3 DNA: TGTGCCAGCAGCGCGCGGACTAGCGGCACAGATACGCAGTATTTT

clone size: .
V gene: TRBV29-1
D gene: .
J gene: TRBJ1-1
CDR3 protein: CSALENTEAFF
CDR3 DNA: TGCAGCGCTCTAGAGAACACTGAAGCTTTCTTT

clone size: few
V gene: TRBV28
D gene: .
J gene: TRBJ1-2
CDR3 protein: CASSPAEKGVNGYTF
CDR3 DNA: TGTGCCAGCAGTCCTGCCGAGAAGGGAGTGAATGGCTACACCTTC

clone size: .
V gene: TRBV5-1
D gene: TRBD2
J gene: TRBJ2-1
CDR3 protein: CASSKLAGDLYNEQFF
CDR3 DNA: TGCGCCAGCAGCAAGTTAGCGGGGGACCTGTACAATGAGCAGTTCTTC

clone size: .
V gene: TRBV5-6
D gene: .
J gene: TRBJ1-5
CDR3 protein: CASSRGGRRGGQPQHF
CDR3 DNA: TGTGCCAGCAGCCGGGGGGGCCGTAGGGGAGGTCAGCCCCAGCATTTT

clone size: .
V gene: TRBV7-3
D gene: .
J gene: TRBJ1-1
CDR3 protein: CASSLTPQTNTEAFF
CDR3 DNA: TGTGCCAGCAGCTTAACACCACAAACGAACACTGAAGCTTTCTTT

clone size: .
V gene: TRBV5-4
D gene: .
J gene: TRBJ2-5
CDR3 protein: CASSLGHNQETQYF
CDR3 DNA: TGTGCCAGCAGCTTGGGACACAACCAAGAGACCCAGTACTTC

clone size: .
V gene: TRBV28
D gene: .
J gene: TRBJ1-3
CDR3 protein: CASSLWPVVYF
CDR3 DNA: TGTGCCAGCAGTTTATGGCCAGTCGTATATTTT

clone size: .
V gene: TRBV2
D gene: .
J gene: TRBJ1-2
CDR3 protein: CASTERDTGYGYTF
CDR3 DNA: TGTGCCAGCACCGAAAGAGATACTGGCTATGGCTACACCTTC

clone size: .
V gene: TRBV5-1
D gene: .
J gene: TRBJ1-1
CDR3 protein: CASSFNGQNTEAFF
CDR3 DNA: TGCGCCAGCAGCTTCAACGGACAGAACACTGAAGCTTTCTTT

clone size: .
V gene: TRBV6-6
D gene: .
J gene: TRBJ1-1
CDR3 protein: CASSPTRGYAFF
CDR3 DNA: TGTGCCAGCAGCCCTACCCGGGGGTACGCTTTCTTT

clone size: once
V gene: TRBV4-1
D gene: TRBD2
J gene: TRBJ2-7
CDR3 protein: CASSQGGGGGEQYF
CDR3 DNA: TGCGCCAGCAGCCAAGGTGGGGGCGGGGGGGAGCAGTACTTC

clone size: .
V gene: TRBV30
D gene: TRBD1
J gene: TRBJ1-5
CDR3 protein: CAWSYGTGNQPQHF
CDR3 DNA: TGTGCCTGGAGTTACGGGACAGGCAATCAGCCCCAGCATTTT

clone size: .
V gene: TRBV4-2
D gene: TRBD2
J gene: TRBJ2-3
CDR3 protein: CASSRDRLAGKGTQYF
CDR3 DNA: TGTGCCAGCAGCCGAGACAGACTAGCGGGGAAAGGTACGCAGTATTTT

clone size: .
V gene: TRBV7-2
D gene: TRBD2
J gene: TRBJ2-1
CDR3 protein: CASSPRTSGYNEQFF
CDR3 DNA: TGTGCCAGCAGCCCGCGGACTAGCGGGTACAATGAGCAGTTCTTC

clone size: .
V gene: TRBV19
D gene: TRBD1
J gene: TRBJ1-1
CDR3 protein: CATYPSPDRVTEAFF
CDR3 DNA: TGTGCCACCTACCCCTCCCCGGACAGGGTTACTGAAGCTTTCTTT

clone size: .
V gene: TRBV28
D gene: .
J gene: TRBJ1-1
CDR3 protein: CASSLRQSGGWTEAFF
CDR3 DNA: TGTGCCAGCAGTTTAAGACAGTCGGGGGGCTGGACTGAAGCTTTCTTT

clone size: .
V gene: TRBV25-1
D gene: .
J gene: TRBJ1-4
CDR3 protein: CASTGPGGEKLFF
CDR3 DNA: TGTGCCAGCACTGGGCCTGGGGGGGAAAAACTGTTTTTT

clone size: .
V gene: TRBV10-3
D gene: TRBD2
J gene: TRBJ2-2
CDR3 protein: CAISGSGTSGVQDTGELFF
CDR3 DNA: TGTGCCATCAGTGGTTCGGGGACTAGCGGTGTCCAGGACACCGGGGAGCTGTTTTTT

clone size: .
V gene: TRBV19
D gene: .
J gene: TRBJ1-1
CDR3 protein: CASSQTGSGRAFF
CDR3 DNA: TGTGCCAGTAGCCAGACAGGCTCCGGTCGGGCTTTCTTT